The next 30 T cell receptor beta chains were all read from a single sample in a study of blood T cell repertoires in COVID-19. TCRdb keeps only in-frame clones here, not all; method: immunoSEQ multiplex PCR. Seen here are more than 120,000 clones, 87% observed once, and the top ten hold just under 0.95%. Sequenced input: peripheral blood. These receptors all stem from a woman aged 45-65 years with acute or convalescent COVID-19.

The chain recombines TRBV24-1 with TRBJ2-5; unclear D gene. Per germline, CDR1 KGHDR and CDR2 SFDVKD. The CDR3 extends over 12 amino acids. Trimming removed 5 bases at V and 5 bases at J, with 8 bases between. The CDR3 sequence: CATSADSETQYF. The CDR3 nucleotides read TGTGCCACCAGTGCAGATTCGGAGACCCAGTACTTC.

This sequence joins TRBV6-1 and TRBJ1-6; 9 bases line up with TRBD1. Germline V gives CDR1 MNHNS, CDR2 SASEGT. Germline trimming cut 3 bases from V and 9 bases from J; bases unmatched to any gene: 6. This CDR3 has 15 amino acids. CDR3 residues: CASSDGTGFISPLHF. The DNA of the CDR3 is TGTGCCAGCAGTGATGGGACAGGGTTCATTTCACCCCTCCACTTT.

Here the CDR3 reads CASRSTSAQYF. CDR3 DNA: TGTGCCAGTAGATCGACTAGCGCGCAGTATTTT. V gene TRBV19 combines with J gene TRBJ2-3; 8 bases are a match to TRBD2. This CDR3 has 11 residues. Trimming took 6 bases from V and 10 from J; bases not matched to a gene: 3. CDR1 is LNHDA, CDR2 SQIVND, per germline (reference sequence).

The chain couples TRBV6-5 to TRBJ2-1; maybe TRBD1 (6 bases). Germline loops: CDR1 MNHEY, CDR2 SVGAGI. The germline V and J ends were trimmed by 10 bases and 0 bases, with 10 bases remaining between them. CDR3 length: 13 amino acids. The CDR3 spells CATGTSSYNEQFF. The DNA for the CDR3 is TGTGCCACTGGGACATCCTCCTACAATGAGCAGTTCTTC.

The V gene is TRBV7-9, the J gene TRBJ1-1, with unresolved D. CDR3 size: 15 residues. From germline, CDR1 is SEHNR and CDR2 FQNEAQ (reference sequence). Between the trimmed V and J ends, which lost 4 bases and 1 base, there was a span of 13 bases. The CDR3 sequence: CASSSNTHTNTEAFF. CDR3 nucleotide sequence: TGTGCCAGCAGCTCCAATACCCACACGAACACTGAAGCTTTCTTT.

CDR3 DNA sequence: TGTGCCAGCAGCTTATCCTCGGGACAGGGGAACTATGGCTACACCTTC. As protein: CASSLSSGQGNYGYTF. The rearrangement links TRBV7-8 to TRBJ1-2; 10 nucleotides align to TRBD1. The length of the CDR3 is 16 residues. From germline, CDR1 is SGHVS and CDR2 FQNEAQ. Trimming at V came to 2 bases and at J to 2 bases, leaving 5 bases not matched to a gene.

This clone has just one count. CDR3 sequence (DNA): TGCGCCAGCAGCTTAAGCGGGTTTAGCTCCTACAATGAGCAGTTCTTC. It yields the protein CASSLSGFSSYNEQFF. The chain uses TRBV5-1 and TRBJ2-1; D is perhaps TRBD2 (6 bases). V was trimmed by 2 bases and J by 0 bases, leaving 12 bases between them. Per the germline V gene, CDR1 is SGHRS and CDR2 is YFSETQ. This CDR3 spans 16 amino acids.

Comments on this clone: At one end, the junction sequence differs from germline, possibly due to a read error. V is TRBV13 and J is TRBJ2-7; 13 bases are a match to TRBD2. The CDR3 is 18 residues long. Germline V lookup: CDR1 PRHDT, CDR2 FYEKMQ (reference sequence). Here the CDR3 DNA reads TGTGCCAGCAGCTTAAGGCCTCAACTAGCGGGAGGGTCCTCCGAGCAGTACTTC. As protein: CASSLRPQLAGGSSEQYF. The entire variable domain, with the rest obtained from reference TRBV13 and TRBJ2-7, is as follows: AAGVIQSPRHLIKEKRETATLKCYPIPRHDTVYWYQQGPGQDPQFLISFYEKMQSDKGSIPDRFSAQQFSDYHSELNMSSLELGDSALYFCASSLRPQLAGGSSEQYFGPGTRLTVT.

A few counts support this clone. The V call is TRBV6-5, the J call TRBJ1-2, with D possibly TRBD1 on 6 matching bases. CDR3 length equals 13 residues. V lost 6 bases to trimming and J lost 7 bases, with 15 bases between them. Germline CDR1 is MNHEY and CDR2 is SVGAGI. DNA for the CDR3: TGTGCCAGCAGGCTCACAGGGAGTACTGGCTACACCTTC. It is translated as CASRLTGSTGYTF.

V and J are TRBV3-1 (or the pseudogene TRBV3-2) and TRBJ2-1; 11 bases are shared with TRBD1. Unmatched junction bases numbered 6, after V lost 4 bases and J lost 7 bases. The V gene's germline CDR1 is LGHDT and CDR2 YNNKEL (reference sequence). This CDR3 region has 15 residues. CDR3 sequence reads: CASSPDRGRYNEQFF. The CDR3, as DNA: TGTGCCAGCAGCCCGGACAGGGGGCGGTATAATGAGCAGTTCTTC.

This chain connects TRBV24-1 to TRBJ2-1, with D unresolved. The V end was cut by 5 bases, the J end by 2 bases, with 6 bases between. The CDR3 consists of 13 residues. CDR1 is KGHDR and CDR2 is SFDVKD in the germline V gene. CDR3 in DNA: TGTGCCACCAGTGTAGAGACCTACAATGAGCAGTTCTTC. It encodes CATSVETYNEQFF.

This chain uses TRBV29-1 with TRBJ2-7; D gene uncertain. V shed 3 bases and J shed 4 bases, with 10 bases lying between them. CDR3 length: 12 amino acids. Germline CDR1 SQVTM, CDR2 ANQGSEA. The CDR3 spells CSVEGPAYEQYF. The CDR3 DNA reads TGCAGCGTTGAGGGCCCGGCGTACGAGCAGTACTTC.

This clone was observed a single time. The chain combines TRBV7-6 with TRBJ2-2; TRBD2 matches at 7 bases. CDR1 and CDR2 (germline): SGHVS, FNYEAQ. V lost 1 base, J lost 1 base, and 6 bases stayed unmatched. This CDR3 has 17 amino acids. CDR3 sequence (DNA): TGTGCCAGCAGCTTAGTGATCGGGGGGTTGAACACCGGGGAGCTGTTTTTT. Its translation is CASSLVIGGLNTGELFF. The full variable domain, its missing parts supplied by reference TRBV7-6 and TRBJ2-2, is GAGVSQSPRYKVTKRGQDVALRCDPISGHVSLYWYRQALGQGPEFLTYFNYEAQQDKSGLPNDRFSAERPEGSISTLTIQRTEQRDSAMYRCASSLVIGGLNTGELFFGEGSRLTVL.

The V gene is TRBV18, the J gene TRBJ2-1, with 8 nucleotides matching TRBD2. The CDR3 contains 13 residues. The V segment lost 6 bases and the J segment 8 bases; nucleotides outside the gene matches: 6. Germline loops: CDR1 KGHSH, CDR2 LQKENI. The CDR3 sequence: CASSPDGRDEQFF. In DNA form, the CDR3 reads TGTGCCAGCTCCCCGGACGGGAGGGATGAGCAGTTCTTC.

CDR3 amino acids: CAVGLGAPGNTIYF. In DNA form, the CDR3 reads TGTGCCGTTGGCCTGGGGGCGCCTGGAAACACCATATATTTT. The chain couples TRBV3-1 (or the pseudogene TRBV3-2) to TRBJ1-3, with D tentatively TRBD1 (6 bases). The V and J ends lost 11 bases and 2 bases respectively, with 16 bases between them. Germline-derived CDR1 and CDR2 are LGHDT and YNNKEL (reference sequence). The CDR3 is 14 residues long.

This clone showed up just a few times. The chain employs TRBV7-6 and TRBJ1-5, with TRBD1 identical over 7 bases. CDR1 and CDR2 (germline): SGHVS, FNYEAQ. The CDR3 runs to 16 residues. With V trimmed by 2 bases and J by 5 bases, 9 bases remained unmatched. CDR3 sequence (DNA): TGTGCCAGCAGCTTAAGGGGGCGAAATTGGGATCAGCCCCAGCATTTT. Protein product: CASSLRGRNWDQPQHF.

V gene TRBV19 combines with J gene TRBJ1-5, with D tentatively TRBD1 (5 bases). V was pared by 3 bases and J by 4 bases, with 7 bases between. The CDR3 has 13 residues. Looked up from germline, CDR1 is LNHDA and CDR2 is SQIVND (reference sequence). The CDR3 bases are TGTGCCAGTAGTATCGGGGGAAATCAGCCCCAGCATTTT. Encoded protein: CASSIGGNQPQHF.

There are a few counts of this clone. This rearrangement joins TRBV20-1 to TRBJ2-7, with D perhaps TRBD1 (6 bases). This CDR3 has 12 amino acids. With 5 bases removed from V and 4 bases from J, the gap between germline ends came to 12 bases. Germline values: CDR1 DFQATT, CDR2 SNEGSKA (reference sequence). The CDR3 sequence is CSAGGQLYEQYF. CDR3 sequence (DNA): TGCAGTGCTGGTGGACAGTTATACGAGCAGTACTTC.

This sequence joins TRBV11-1 and TRBJ1-1; TRBD1 matches at 8 bases. The CDR3 runs to 15 residues. The V gene end was trimmed by 5 bases and the J gene end by 6 bases; junction bases not matched to a gene: 11. Germline CDR1 reads SGHAT; CDR2 reads FQDESV (reference sequence). The DNA of the CDR3 is TGTGCCAGCAGCCCCTACGGACAGGGCCGGGCTGAAGCTTTCTTT. Protein sequence: CASSPYGQGRAEAFF.

This clone was counted a single time. This chain uses TRBV20-1 with TRBJ2-1, with D perhaps TRBD1 (5 bases). The V end lost 3 bases, the J end lost 5 bases, and 17 bases lay between the germline ends. CDR3 length: 15 residues. CDR1 is DFQATT, CDR2 SNEGSKA, per germline (reference sequence). CDR3 protein: CSASRGKWVDNEQFF. CDR3 bases: TGCAGTGCTAGTAGGGGAAAATGGGTGGACAATGAGCAGTTCTTC.

This clone appeared a single time. This chain connects TRBV20-1 to TRBJ2-7, with D tentatively TRBD2 (6 bases). Trimming removed 3 bases from V and 4 bases from J, with 19 bases in between. This CDR3 has 15 residues. CDR1 and CDR2 (germline): DFQATT, SNEGSKA (reference sequence). CDR3 sequence reads: CSASGLEGGPYEQYF. In DNA, the CDR3 is TGCAGTGCTAGTGGGCTTGAGGGAGGCCCGTACGAGCAGTACTTC.

The gene calls are TRBV3-1 (or the pseudogene TRBV3-2) and TRBJ1-2; 7 bases match TRBD1. Germline CDR1 and CDR2: LGHDT and YNNKEL (reference sequence). There are 15 residues in the CDR3. Trimming took 4 bases from V and 4 from J; bases not matched to a gene: 9. CDR3 loop: CASSPRAGGSYGYTF. The CDR3 DNA reads TGTGCCAGCAGCCCCCGTGCAGGGGGTTCCTATGGCTACACCTTC.

The rearrangement links TRBV19 to TRBJ2-7; the match to TRBD1 covers 10 bases. Germline V lookup: CDR1 LNHDA, CDR2 SQIVND (reference sequence). This CDR3 has 16 residues. V lost 5 bases, J lost 4 bases, and 11 bases stayed unmatched. Here the CDR3 reads CASSLPPGQGKYEQYF. In DNA form, the CDR3 reads TGTGCCAGTAGTCTTCCGCCGGGACAGGGGAAGTACGAGCAGTACTTC.

V usage is TRBV11-1 and J usage is TRBJ2-7; 10 bases are shared with TRBD1. There are 16 residues in the CDR3. Germline V gene lookup returns CDR1 SGHAT and CDR2 FQDESV (reference sequence). With V trimmed by 5 bases and J by 4 bases, 11 bases remained unmatched. As DNA, the CDR3 is TGTGCCAGCAGCCGAGGGCCGACAGGGGGCATATACGAGCAGTACTTC. Translated: CASSRGPTGGIYEQYF.

The rearrangement links TRBV4-1 to TRBJ1-2; D unresolved. V was clipped by 0 bases and J by 4 bases, with 15 bases between them. Germline loops: CDR1 MGHRA, CDR2 YSYEKL. The CDR3 extends over 16 amino acids. The CDR3 loop is CASSQEVPRGLYGYTF. The CDR3 region has the DNA TGCGCCAGCAGCCAAGAGGTCCCGAGAGGCCTCTATGGCTACACCTTC.

The chain recombines TRBV5-1 with TRBJ2-1, with 7 bases matching TRBD2. With 4 bases clipped from V and 6 bases from J, the junction kept 16 bases outside the gene matches. CDR3 size: 17 residues. Germline lookup yields CDR1 SGHRS and CDR2 YFSETQ. In DNA, the CDR3 is TGCGCCAGCAGCCCGGTTCAGTGGGAGGGCCTATTCAATGAGCAGTTCTTC. As protein: CASSPVQWEGLFNEQFF.

The chain combines TRBV6-6 with TRBJ2-7, with 13 bases that match TRBD2. Trimming took 5 bases from V and 1 from J; bases not matched to a gene: 8. Germline CDR1 reads MNHNY; CDR2 reads SVGAGI (reference sequence). This CDR3 is 17 amino acids long. This CDR3 is CASSPRTSGSFSYEQYF. The DNA for the CDR3 is TGTGCCAGCAGTCCTAGGACTAGCGGGAGTTTTTCCTACGAGCAGTACTTC.

This chain links TRBV5-1 with TRBJ2-2; 9 bases map to TRBD1. J was trimmed by 3 bases and V by 0 bases; bases with no gene match: 21. Germline CDR1 reads SGHRS; CDR2 reads YFSETQ. This CDR3 is built from 22 residues. The CDR3 here is CASSLDYGGQGHLLGDTGELFF. Written as DNA, the CDR3 is TGCGCCAGCAGCTTGGACTACGGTGGACAGGGGCACCTACTTGGGGACACCGGGGAGCTGTTTTTT.

As to this clone: Other nucleotide sequences from this sample produce the same CDR3. This chain connects TRBV6-5 to TRBJ1-1; 7 nucleotides match TRBD1. This CDR3 is 14 amino acids long. V lost 5 bases, J lost 2 bases, and 5 bases stayed unmatched. The germline gives CDR1 MNHEY, CDR2 SVGAGI. The CDR3 nucleotides are TGTGCCAGCAGTCCCGGGACAGCTAACACTGAAGCTTTCTTT. Encoded protein: CASSPGTANTEAFF.

The rearrangement uses TRBV5-5 and TRBJ2-7; TRBD1 matches at 11 bases. The CDR3 contains 15 residues. Germline CDR1 and CDR2: SGHKS and YYEKEE (reference sequence). J lost 4 bases, V lost 4 bases, and 7 bases had no gene match. The CDR3 DNA reads TGTGCCAGCAGCATCCGGGACAGGGGGTGGTACGAGCAGTACTTC. This encodes CASSIRDRGWYEQYF. Looking up the rest from reference TRBV5-5 and TRBJ2-7 gives the full variable domain: DAGVTQSPTHLIKTRGQQVTLRCSPISGHKSVSWYQQVLGQGPQFIFQYYEKEERGRGNFPDRFSARQFPNYSSELNVNALLLGDSALYLCASSIRDRGWYEQYFGPGTRLTVT.